This T cell receptor (beta chain) was sequenced for a study of CD8 T cells in ankylosing spondylitis. Study-wide findings and caveats: As reported, disease-linked clones showed significant enrichment in matched ankylosing spondylitis synovial fluid. Seemingly distinctive of ankylosing spondylitis blood was a TCR beta motif formed by eight highly homologous variants.

As the method for making TCR beta libraries, quantitative 5'-RACE with molecular barcodes was used. Each CDR3 protein is one row after TCRdb ran MiXCR on the 5' RACE reads. The data hold around 390,000 distinct CDR3 sequences, with about 20% observed a single time. This clonotype was seen many times. Its antigen is unknown. Germline values: CDR1 SNHLY, CDR2 FYNNEI. Trimming took off 3 bases at V and 0 bases at J, with 9 bases between the two ends. This CDR3 is built from 15 residues. The sequenced material came from blood, either unsorted or a sorted T cell fraction (not recorded which). This chain connects TRBV2 to TRBJ2-1, with no clear D. The TCR comes from a male donor with ankylosing spondylitis. The CDR3 sequence is CASSELWGSYNEQFF. The CDR3 DNA reads TGTGCCAGCAGTGAGCTTTGGGGCTCCTACAATGAGCAGTTCTTC.